The next 4 T cell receptor beta chains were all read from a single sample in a study of neurological immune-mediated disorders. TCRdb analysed the 5' RACE reads with MiXCR anew, one entry per CDR3 protein. The table shows fewer than 50,000 distinct CDR3 sequences, with about 13% occurring only once. The time point here: longitudinal time-point 3. Sequenced sample: PBMCs. The receptors derive from a man between 25 and 39 years old in good health.

The gene calls are TRBV28 and TRBJ2-3; D possibly corresponds to TRBD1 (5 bases). Between the trimmed V and J ends, which lost 7 bases and 0 bases, there was a span of 14 bases. The germline V gene encodes CDR1 MDHEN and CDR2 SYDVKM. This CDR3 comprises 15 residues. In nucleotides, the CDR3 is TGTGCCAGCACCCCTGATGACAGAAGCACAGATACGCAGTATTTT. It encodes CASTPDDRSTDTQYF.

This clonotype was seen ten or more times. J is TRBJ2-7 and V is TRBV28; 8 nucleotides match TRBD1. CDR3 length: 15 residues. After removal of 6 bases from V and 0 bases from J, the junction contained 7 bases not matched to a gene. From germline, CDR1 is MDHEN and CDR2 SYDVKM. CDR3 in amino acids: CASSHTGGYSYEQYF. The CDR3 DNA follows: TGTGCCAGCAGCCATACAGGGGGGTACTCCTACGAGCAGTACTTC.

This clonotype was seen repeatedly, ten times or more. The chain uses TRBV29-1 and TRBJ2-7; 7 nucleotides line up with TRBD1. V lost 6 bases, J lost 3 bases, and 8 bases stayed unmatched. Looked up from germline, CDR1 is SQVTM and CDR2 is ANQGSEA. The CDR3 contains 13 residues. The CDR3 sequence: CSVAPGTVYEQYF. The CDR3 DNA is TGCAGCGTCGCCCCCGGGACAGTCTACGAGCAGTACTTC.

This clonotype was observed a handful of times. The CDR3 coding sequence is TGTGCCAGTAGTAGTGGGACTGCATTAAATGAGCAGTTCTTC. Its protein is CASSSGTALNEQFF. The rearrangement uses TRBV19 and TRBJ2-1, with D possibly TRBD2 on 6 matching bases. In germline, CDR1 is LNHDA, CDR2 SQIVND (reference sequence). With 4 bases removed from V and 7 bases from J, the gap between germline ends came to 14 bases. This CDR3 comprises 14 residues.